This TCR beta chain was obtained from a study of blood T cell repertoires in COVID-19. Study at large: Samples of COVID-19 (acute and convalescent) were obtained from the United States, Italy and Spain. The analysed material was cDNA or gDNA that came from T cells, B-cell-depleted T cells, or PBMCs.

Germline-derived CDR1 and CDR2 are SGHDT and YYEEEE. With 3 bases clipped from V and 5 bases from J, the junction kept 0 bases outside the gene matches. The CDR3 consists of 12 residues. Authors' analysis steps: Reference gene primers were amplified, and this amplification served to estimate nucleated cell counts. Clones were sequenced by immunoSEQ multiplex PCR, and TCRdb holds only the in-frame ones, with some missing. The V and J calls and clone size were taken over from that table, and D and trimming were inferred from the DNA. This table has 150,000 or so clones, around 80% appearing once. This TCR derives from a human donor with acute or convalescent COVID-19. The donor label of this sample is uncertain. The chain recombines TRBV5-6 with TRBJ1-1, with 8 bases identical to TRBD1. The sequencing sample was made of peripheral blood. The CDR3 DNA sequence: TGTGCCAGCAGCTGGGACAGGACTGAAGCTTTCTTT. This encodes CASSWDRTEAFF.